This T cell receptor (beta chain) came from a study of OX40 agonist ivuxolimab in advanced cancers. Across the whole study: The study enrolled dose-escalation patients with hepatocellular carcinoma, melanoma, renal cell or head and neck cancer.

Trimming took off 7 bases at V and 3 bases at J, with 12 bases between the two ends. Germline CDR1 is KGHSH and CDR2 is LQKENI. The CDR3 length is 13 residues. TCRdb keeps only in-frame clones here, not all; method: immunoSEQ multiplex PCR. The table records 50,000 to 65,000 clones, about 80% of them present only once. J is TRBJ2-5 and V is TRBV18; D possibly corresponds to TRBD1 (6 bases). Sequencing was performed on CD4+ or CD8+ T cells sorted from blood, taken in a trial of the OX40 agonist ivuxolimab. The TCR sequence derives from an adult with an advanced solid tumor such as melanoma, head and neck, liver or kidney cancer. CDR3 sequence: CASYDGTKETQYF. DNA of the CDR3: TGTGCCAGCTACGATGGGACAAAAGAGACCCAGTACTTC.